These 12 T cell receptor beta chains share one sample of origin, sequenced in a study of cytomegalovirus exposure and HLA in healthy donors. The PCR used 60 Vbeta and 13 Jbeta primers. The method was immunoSEQ multiplex PCR; TCRdb's version includes in-frame clones alone and lacks a portion of them. The repertoire includes 100,000 to 150,000 clones, 75% to 85% of them detected once, and 8.1% sits in the top ten. The sample was PBMCs. These receptors originate from a woman between 50 and 59 years old in good health and CMV-seropositive.

The chain joins TRBV5-1 to TRBJ1-4, with unresolved D. The CDR3 extends over 15 amino acids. Germline V CDR1 and CDR2: SGHRS, YFSETQ. Trimming removed 0 bases from V and 2 bases from J, with 8 bases in between. CDR3 sequence: CASSLVTGTNEKLFF. CDR3 DNA: TGCGCCAGCAGCTTGGTGACTGGGACTAATGAAAAACTGTTTTTT.

With regard to this clone: Distinct nucleotide sequences in the sample also encode this CDR3. The V and J genes are TRBV5-4 and TRBJ2-3; 7 bases align to TRBD2. CDR1 SGHNT and CDR2 YYREEE come from the germline V gene (reference sequence). The V segment lost 3 bases and the J segment 2 bases; nucleotides outside the gene matches: 6. The CDR3 totals 15 residues. CDR3: CASSSTSAPTDTQYF. CDR3 bases: TGTGCCAGCAGCTCCACTAGCGCTCCCACAGATACGCAGTATTTT.

The V and J genes are TRBV5-4 and TRBJ2-7, with D tentatively TRBD2 (7 bases). With 3 bases removed from V and 3 bases from J, the gap between germline ends came to 16 bases. Germline V lookup: CDR1 SGHNT, CDR2 YYREEE (reference sequence). The CDR3 runs to 15 residues. Written as DNA, the CDR3 is TGTGCCAGCAGCTGGGGAAGGGGGGAGGGCTACGAGCAGTACTTC. It codes for CASSWGRGEGYEQYF.

The V and J genes are TRBV4-1 and TRBJ2-3; 8 bases are a match to TRBD1. The CDR3 has 15 amino acids. V was clipped by 2 bases and J by 1 base; unmatched bases: 2. The germline V gene has CDR1 MGHRA and CDR2 YSYEKL. Written as DNA, the CDR3 is TGCGCCAGCAGCCAAACAGGGGGTGGCACAGATACGCAGTATTTT. Its protein is CASSQTGGGTDTQYF.

The chain recombines TRBV5-1 with TRBJ2-3, with a possible D match to TRBD2 (5 bases). The V gene's germline CDR1 is SGHRS and CDR2 YFSETQ. V gave up 5 bases and J gave up 4 bases, with 8 bases separating them. This CDR3 has 12 amino acids. The CDR3 reads CASRGDSDTQYF. The DNA of the CDR3 is TGCGCCAGCAGGGGAGACTCAGATACGCAGTATTTT.

The chain uses TRBV28 and TRBJ1-2; TRBD1 agrees at 7 bases. The CDR3 has 15 amino acids. Trimming cost V 4 bases and J 2 bases; bases outside gene matches: 7. Germline values: CDR1 MDHEN, CDR2 SYDVKM. The CDR3 DNA is TGTGCCAGCAGTTCCAGGGGGTGGACCAACTATGGCTACACCTTC. Its protein product is CASSSRGWTNYGYTF.

This chain connects TRBV11-3 to TRBJ2-7; possibly TRBD2 for D (6 bases). Trimming cost V 4 bases and J 5 bases, with 12 bases left between them. Looked up from germline, CDR1 is SGHNT and CDR2 is YENEEA. The CDR3 length is 13 residues. DNA of the CDR3: TGTGCCAGCAGCTCCCGGGGGAGTGACGAGCAGTACTTC. It codes for CASSSRGSDEQYF.

This rearrangement joins TRBV2 to TRBJ2-3; 9 bases are a match to TRBD1. V lost 6 bases to trimming and J lost 3 bases; unmatched junction nucleotides: 7. The germline gives CDR1 SNHLY, CDR2 FYNNEI. The CDR3 consists of 15 residues. The CDR3 loop is CASRGDRVGTDTQYF. Written as DNA, the CDR3 is TGTGCCAGCAGGGGGGACAGGGTGGGGACAGATACGCAGTATTTT.

The rearrangement uses TRBV11-1 and TRBJ2-4; weak D call: TRBD1 (6 bases). Germline-derived CDR1 and CDR2 are SGHAT and FQDESV (reference sequence). CDR3 size: 14 residues. V was cut by 5 bases and J by 0 bases, with 8 bases left in between. The CDR3 protein is CASSEQGAKNIQYF. CDR3 DNA sequence: TGTGCCAGCAGCGAACAGGGAGCCAAAAACATTCAGTACTTC.

This rearrangement joins TRBV4-1 to TRBJ2-3; D gene ambiguous. The ends were cut back, 0 bases at V and 4 bases at J, with 14 bases in the middle. The length of the CDR3 is 16 residues. CDR1 is MGHRA, CDR2 YSYEKL, per germline. The CDR3 sequence is CASSQEVGLRADTQYF. The CDR3 DNA is TGCGCCAGCAGCCAAGAAGTGGGCCTTCGCGCAGATACGCAGTATTTT.

The V gene is TRBV2, the J gene TRBJ2-2, with D possibly being TRBD2 (5 bases). This CDR3 region has 13 residues. The V gene lost 6 bases and the J gene lost 7 bases, with 12 bases spanning the gap. Germline loops: CDR1 SNHLY, CDR2 FYNNEI. This CDR3 is CASRHPEGGELFF. The DNA for the CDR3 is TGTGCCAGCAGACACCCAGAGGGCGGGGAGCTGTTTTTT.

The chain links TRBV11-1 to TRBJ2-7; 7 bases are a match to TRBD2. Germline CDR1 SGHAT, CDR2 FQDESV (reference sequence). The CDR3 loop spans 16 amino acids. V lost 5 bases, J lost 4 bases, and 14 bases stayed unmatched. The DNA for the CDR3 is TGTGCCAGCAGCGCCCCCGGTGGGACTACCTTATACGAGCAGTACTTC. Translating it yields CASSAPGGTTLYEQYF.